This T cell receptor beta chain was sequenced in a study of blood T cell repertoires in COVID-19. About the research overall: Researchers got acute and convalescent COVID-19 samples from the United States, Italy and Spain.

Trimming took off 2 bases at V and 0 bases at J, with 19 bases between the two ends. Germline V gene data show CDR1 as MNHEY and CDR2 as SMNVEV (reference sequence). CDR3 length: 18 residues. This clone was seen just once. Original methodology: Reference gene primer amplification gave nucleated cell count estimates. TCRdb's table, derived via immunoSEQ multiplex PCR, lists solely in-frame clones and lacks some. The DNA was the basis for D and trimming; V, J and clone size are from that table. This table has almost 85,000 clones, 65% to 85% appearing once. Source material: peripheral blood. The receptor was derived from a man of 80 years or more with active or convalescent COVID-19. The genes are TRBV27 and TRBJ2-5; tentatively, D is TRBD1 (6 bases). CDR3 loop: CASSLSFRGRKYQETQYF. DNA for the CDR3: TGTGCCAGCAGTTTAAGCTTCAGGGGCCGGAAGTACCAAGAGACCCAGTACTTC.